Following are 31 T cell receptor beta chains from one sample sequenced in a study of T cell changes during pregnancy in multiple sclerosis. Here immunoSEQ multiplex PCR was the method, and the copy in TCRdb shows in-frame clones only, minus some. The table records tens of thousands of clones, 80% to 95% of them present only once. Sequenced here: peripheral blood, sampled in the first trimester of pregnancy. The source of these receptors is a female donor with multiple sclerosis, enrolled in a pregnancy study.

This chain uses TRBV7-6 with TRBJ2-1; 7 positions agree with TRBD2. CDR3 size: 15 residues. V lost 6 bases to trimming and J lost 4 bases; unmatched junction nucleotides: 9. From germline, CDR1 is SGHVS and CDR2 FNYEAQ. As DNA, the CDR3 is TGTGCCAGCAGTTCCTGGGGAGGGATATACAATGAGCAGTTCTTC. Residues: CASSSWGGIYNEQFF.

The chain carries TRBV9 and TRBJ2-5; 12 nucleotides align to TRBD2. Looked up from germline, CDR1 is SGDLS and CDR2 is YYNGEE. CDR3 length: 15 residues. J was trimmed by 2 bases and V by 3 bases; bases with no gene match: 2. The CDR3 spells CASSGTSGVQETQYF. The CDR3 DNA reads as TGTGCCAGCAGCGGGACTAGCGGGGTTCAAGAGACCCAGTACTTC.

In this sample, this clone turned up once. This chain connects TRBV25-1 to TRBJ1-1, with TRBD1 matching 7 bases. V shed 3 bases and J 10 bases; nucleotides not matched to a gene: 17. CDR1 is MGHDK and CDR2 is SYGVNS in the germline V gene. CDR3 length: 16 residues. This CDR3 reads CASSEIRLDSGDRAFF. CDR3 DNA sequence: TGTGCCAGCAGTGAGATAAGGTTGGACTCTGGGGACAGAGCTTTCTTT.

The chain links TRBV7-6 to TRBJ2-7, with D possibly TRBD2 on 5 matching bases. The germline V and J ends were trimmed by 0 bases and 3 bases, with 6 bases remaining between them. CDR1 SGHVS and CDR2 FNYEAQ come from the germline V gene. There are 13 residues in the CDR3. The CDR3 nucleotides read TGTGCCAGCAGCTTAGCGGCGGGCTACGAGCAGTACTTC. The encoded protein is CASSLAAGYEQYF.

The chain combines TRBV11-2 with TRBJ2-2; 13 bases are a match to TRBD2. Germline V CDR1 and CDR2: SGHAT, FQNNGV. The CDR3 has 16 residues. Germline trimming cut 6 bases from V and 1 base from J; bases unmatched to any gene: 2. CDR3 sequence (DNA): TGTGCCAGCAGACTAGCGGGGGGGCAGAACACCGGGGAGCTGTTTTTT. It yields the protein CASRLAGGQNTGELFF. The full variable domain, completed using reference TRBV11-2 and TRBJ2-2, is EAGVAQSPRYKIIEKRQSVAFWCNPISGHATLYWYQQILGQGPKLLIQFQNNGVVDDSQLPKDRFSAERLKGVDSTLKIQPAKLEDSAVYLCASRLAGGQNTGELFFGEGSRLTVL.

The gene calls are TRBV7-6 and TRBJ2-7, with TRBD2 matching over 9 bases. Unmatched junction bases numbered 8, after V lost 5 bases and J lost 6 bases. The CDR3 is 14 residues long. CDR1 and CDR2 (germline): SGHVS, FNYEAQ. DNA for the CDR3: TGTGCCAGCAGCCCGGCGGGAGGGATTGGCGAGCAGTACTTC. This gives the protein CASSPAGGIGEQYF.

About this clone: The same CDR3 arises from other DNA sequences in this sample as well. The CDR3 loop is CASSSGTSGNYEQYF. Written as DNA, the CDR3 is TGTGCCAGCAGTTCCGGGACTAGCGGGAACTACGAGCAGTACTTC. The genes are TRBV6-5 and TRBJ2-7; 13 bases are shared with TRBD2. With 4 bases clipped from V and 3 bases from J, the junction kept 3 bases outside the gene matches. This CDR3 spans 15 amino acids. Germline V gene data show CDR1 as MNHEY and CDR2 as SVGAGI.

This clone was found a few times. This rearrangement joins TRBV7-9 to TRBJ1-4; possible D gene TRBD1, 5 bases. V was shortened by 0 bases and J by 8 bases, with 16 bases between the two germline ends. CDR3 length: 16 residues. CDR1 and CDR2 (germline): SEHNR, FQNEAQ (reference sequence). CDR3: CASSLAVAGQGEKLFF. CDR3 nucleotide sequence: TGTGCCAGCAGCTTAGCTGTGGCAGGGCAAGGGGAAAAACTGTTTTTT.

The chain employs TRBV28 and TRBJ1-1; no clear D gene. V lost 10 bases and J 11 bases, leaving 23 bases between the germline ends. CDR1 is MDHEN and CDR2 is SYDVKM in the germline V gene. The CDR3 consists of 13 residues. For the CDR3, the DNA is TGTGCCACCACTTATGGTCCGGGTATGGCGGCTTTCTTT. Amino acids: CATTYGPGMAAFF. The whole variable domain, filled in from reference TRBV28 and TRBJ1-1, reads DVKVTQSSRYLVKRTGEKVFLECVQDMDHENMFWYRQDPGLGLRLIYFSYDVKMKEKGDIPEGYSVSREKKERFSLILESASTNQTSMYLCATTYGPGMAAFFGQGTRLTVV.

The chain is built from TRBV6-5 and TRBJ2-5; 8 bases are a match to TRBD2. The ends lost 6 bases at V and 5 bases at J; junction bases unmatched: 8. The CDR3 contains 14 residues. Per the germline V gene, CDR1 is MNHEY and CDR2 is SVGAGI. The CDR3 DNA reads TGTGCCAGCAGCCCTACTGGACTAGCTGAGACCCAGTACTTC. It codes for CASSPTGLAETQYF.

The genes are TRBV28 and TRBJ2-7; 11 nucleotides match TRBD2. With V trimmed by 4 bases and J by 3 bases, 8 bases remained unmatched. Germline lookup yields CDR1 MDHEN and CDR2 SYDVKM. This CDR3 has 16 amino acids. The CDR3 sequence: CASSSPGLAVFYEQYF. Here the CDR3 DNA reads TGTGCCAGCAGTTCCCCGGGACTAGCGGTCTTCTACGAGCAGTACTTC.

V is TRBV5-8 and J is TRBJ2-7, with D hard to call. The CDR3 sequence is 14 residues long. V lost 1 base and J lost 0, with 8 bases in between. Per germline, CDR1 SGHTS and CDR2 YDEGEE. The CDR3 reads CASSLTFSSYEQYF. As DNA, the CDR3 is TGTGCCAGCAGCTTGACTTTTAGCTCCTACGAGCAGTACTTC.

This clone was observed at least ten times. The V call is TRBV9, the J call TRBJ1-3; 9 bases align to TRBD1. Germline loops: CDR1 SGDLS, CDR2 YYNGEE. The CDR3 totals 15 residues. Germline trimming cut 4 bases from V and 2 bases from J; bases unmatched to any gene: 4. CDR3 residues: CASSRNRGPGNTIYF. The CDR3 DNA sequence: TGTGCCAGCAGCCGTAACAGGGGGCCTGGAAACACCATATATTTT.

The chain combines TRBV28 with TRBJ2-7; TRBD2 aligns across 8 bases. In germline, CDR1 is MDHEN, CDR2 SYDVKM. The V segment lost 7 bases and the J segment 4 bases; nucleotides outside the gene matches: 6. This CDR3 contains 13 residues. This CDR3 is CASNRGGRYEQYF. The CDR3 DNA reads as TGTGCCAGCAATCGGGGCGGGAGGTACGAGCAGTACTTC.

The rearrangement joins TRBV7-9 to TRBJ2-1; TRBD2 matches 8 bases. The length of the CDR3 is 15 residues. Trimming took 5 bases from V and 4 from J; bases not matched to a gene: 7. CDR1 and CDR2 (germline): SEHNR, FQNEAQ (reference sequence). The CDR3 DNA reads as TGTGCCAGCAGCGACGGGACTAGAGGTTACAATGAGCAGTTCTTC. Protein product: CASSDGTRGYNEQFF.

This clone came up once. The rearrangement joins TRBV28 to TRBJ2-5; D possibly corresponds to TRBD2 (6 bases). The V end lost 3 bases, the J end lost 5 bases, and 16 bases lay between the germline ends. Looked up from germline, CDR1 is MDHEN and CDR2 is SYDVKM. The CDR3 extends over 15 amino acids. The DNA for the CDR3 is TGTGCCAGCAGTTTCGATCGTGGCGGGACGGAGACCCAGTACTTC. It yields the protein CASSFDRGGTETQYF.

This sequence joins TRBV6-4 and TRBJ1-5; the D is unclear. In germline, CDR1 is MRHNA, CDR2 SNTAGT. This CDR3 is 13 amino acids long. V was pared by 3 bases and J by 3 bases, with 6 bases between. In nucleotides, the CDR3 is TGTGCCAGCAGTGAAAACAACAATCAGCCCCAGCATTTT. This gives the protein CASSENNNQPQHF.

The chain couples TRBV9 to TRBJ2-7; tentative D call: TRBD1 (6 bases). Germline V lookup: CDR1 SGDLS, CDR2 YYNGEE. The CDR3 is made up of 15 amino acids. The germline V and J ends were trimmed by 2 bases and 1 base, with 13 bases remaining between them. CDR3 coding DNA: TGTGCCAGCAGCGTTACTCCGGACAGTTCCTACGAGCAGTACTTC. Encoded protein: CASSVTPDSSYEQYF.

The genes are TRBV2 and TRBJ2-3, with D tentatively TRBD2 (6 bases). V gave up 7 bases and J gave up 0 bases, with 11 bases separating them. CDR1 SNHLY and CDR2 FYNNEI come from the germline V gene. This CDR3 contains 14 residues. The CDR3 region is CASIGTRSTDTQYF. The CDR3 DNA reads as TGTGCCAGCATCGGGACTCGGAGCACAGATACGCAGTATTTT.

The chain uses TRBV6-5 and TRBJ2-1; 11 nucleotides line up with TRBD2. The ends lost 2 bases at V and 6 bases at J; junction bases unmatched: 6. Germline V gene lookup returns CDR1 MNHEY and CDR2 SVGAGI. The CDR3 runs 16 residues. The CDR3 nucleotides are TGTGCCAGCAGTTACGTCGTCACTAGCGGGGGCAATGAGCAGTTCTTC. This encodes CASSYVVTSGGNEQFF.

J is TRBJ2-1 and V is TRBV7-9; 7 bases line up with TRBD2. V lost 4 bases and J lost 15; bases outside the gene matches: 18. Germline V gene sequence: CDR1 SEHNR, CDR2 FQNEAQ (reference sequence). CDR3 length equals 15 residues. The CDR3 DNA sequence: TGTGCCAGCAGCTACGCACCGCCGCCCTCGGGGGGAGGGTTCTTC. Protein product: CASSYAPPPSGGGFF.

The chain combines TRBV19 with TRBJ1-2; no reliable D call. Trimming removed 3 bases at V and 2 bases at J, with 10 bases between. CDR1 is LNHDA, CDR2 SQIVND, per germline (reference sequence). This CDR3 is built from 14 residues. The CDR3 DNA is TGTGCCAGTAGTATCCCCACAGAAAACTATGGCTACACCTTC. Translating gives CASSIPTENYGYTF.

V is TRBV10-3 and J is TRBJ2-2, with D possibly matching TRBD1 (5 bases). Deletions cut 4 bases from V and 9 bases from J, with 12 bases between. The CDR3 has 13 amino acids. In germline, CDR1 is ENHRY, CDR2 SYGVKD. Here the CDR3 DNA reads TGTGCCATCAGTGGAGGTACAGGAAGGGAGCTGTTTTTT. This sequence encodes CAISGGTGRELFF.

CDR3 protein: CAISDPGQPSYEQYF. The DNA of the CDR3 is TGTGCCATCAGTGATCCGGGACAACCCTCCTACGAGCAGTACTTC. This sequence joins TRBV10-3 and TRBJ2-7; D possibly corresponds to TRBD1 (6 bases). CDR1 and CDR2 (germline): ENHRY, SYGVKD. The CDR3 totals 15 residues. Trimming cost V 3 bases and J 0 bases, with 12 bases left between them.

The chain joins TRBV6-1 to TRBJ2-7; tentative D call: TRBD2 (5 bases). CDR1 is MNHNS and CDR2 is SASEGT in the germline V gene. This CDR3 has 12 amino acids. Trimming stripped 3 bases from V and 4 bases from J, with 7 bases between. The CDR3 nucleotides are TGTGCCAGCAGTGACGGGATTTACGAGCAGTACTTC. Amino acids: CASSDGIYEQYF.

Here the CDR3 DNA reads TGTGCCAGTAGGCTTACTAATCAGCCCCAGCATTTT. The encoded protein is CASRLTNQPQHF. This chain connects TRBV19 to TRBJ1-5, with unresolved D. V lost 6 bases and J lost 4, with 7 bases in between. The germline CDR1 and CDR2 sequences are LNHDA and SQIVND (reference sequence). This CDR3 spans 12 amino acids.

The chain combines TRBV18 with TRBJ1-2; D unclear. This CDR3 is built from 13 residues. Trimming left V 2 bases short and J 2 bases short, with 6 bases between. Germline CDR1 reads KGHSH; CDR2 reads LQKENI. As DNA, the CDR3 is TGTGCCAGCTCACCAGACAAGAACTATGGCTACACCTTC. Translation gives CASSPDKNYGYTF.

The genes are TRBV30 and TRBJ2-7, with a possible D match to TRBD1 (6 bases). This CDR3 region has 14 residues. The germline V gene has CDR1 GTSNPN and CDR2 SVGIG (reference sequence). Trimming took off 1 base at V and 3 bases at J, with 13 bases between the two ends. In DNA, the CDR3 is TGTGCCTGGAGTGGAGTAGGACAGATCTACGAGCAGTACTTC. Residues: CAWSGVGQIYEQYF.

The rearrangement joins TRBV5-8 to TRBJ2-1; 7 nucleotides line up with TRBD1. Germline-derived CDR1 and CDR2 are SGHTS and YDEGEE. The CDR3 spans 15 residues. V shed 8 bases, J shed 8 bases, and the junction held 16 bases outside the gene matches. CDR3 nucleotides: TGTGCCAGTTCCGGGACAGACCTCTCGGGCGATGAGCAGTTCTTC. Protein: CASSGTDLSGDEQFF.

The rearrangement joins TRBV5-1 to TRBJ1-4, with D possibly matching TRBD1 (6 bases). V was pared by 3 bases and J by 8 bases, with 8 bases between. This CDR3 has 12 residues. Germline CDR1 SGHRS, CDR2 YFSETQ. CDR3 nucleotide sequence: TGCGCCAGCAGCTCCGGACAGGAAAAACTGTTTTTT. This translates into CASSSGQEKLFF.

V usage is TRBV11-3 and J usage is TRBJ2-1; 8 nucleotides agree with TRBD2. V lost 2 bases and J lost 4; bases outside the gene matches: 4. The germline gives CDR1 SGHNT, CDR2 YENEEA. The CDR3 is made up of 15 amino acids. CDR3 DNA sequence: TGTGCCAGCAGCTTAAATCCGGGGGGGTACAATGAGCAGTTCTTC. Translating it yields CASSLNPGGYNEQFF.